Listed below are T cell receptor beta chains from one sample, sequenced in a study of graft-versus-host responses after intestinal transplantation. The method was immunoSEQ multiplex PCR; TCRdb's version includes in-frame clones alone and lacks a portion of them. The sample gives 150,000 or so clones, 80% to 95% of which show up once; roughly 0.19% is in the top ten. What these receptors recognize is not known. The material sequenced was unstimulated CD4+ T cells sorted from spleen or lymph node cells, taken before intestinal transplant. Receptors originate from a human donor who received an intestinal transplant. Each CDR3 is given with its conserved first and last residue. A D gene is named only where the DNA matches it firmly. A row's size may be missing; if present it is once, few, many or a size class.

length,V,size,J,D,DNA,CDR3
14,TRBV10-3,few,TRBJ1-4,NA,TGTGCCATCAGTGAGGATGGGGGGCGGGAAAAACTGTTTTTT,CAISEDGGREKLFF
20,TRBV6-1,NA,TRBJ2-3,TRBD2,TGTGCCAGCAGTGGGAATCGGGACAGGGGGCGACTAGCGGGAGGGCCGACTCAGTATTTT,CASSGNRDRGRLAGGPTQYF
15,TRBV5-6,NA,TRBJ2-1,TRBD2,TGTGCCAGCAGCTTGTATCTAGCGGGAGTCTCGGAGCAGTTCTTC,CASSLYLAGVSEQFF
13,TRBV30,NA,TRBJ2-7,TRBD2,TGTGCCTGCGGGGGGAGAGTCCTACGCGAGCAGTACTTC,CACGGRVLREQYF
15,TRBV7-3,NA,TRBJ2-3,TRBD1,TGTGCCAGCAGAAAGACAGGGGACAGCACAGATACGCAGTATTTT,CASRKTGDSTDTQYF
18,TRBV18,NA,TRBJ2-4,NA,TGTGCCAGCTCACCACCGGGGGAGGAGGGATTGGCCAAAAACATTCAGTACTTC,CASSPPGEEGLAKNIQYF
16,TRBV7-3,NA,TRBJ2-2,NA,TGTGCCAGCAGCTTAAGAGTCGAGGGTGACACCGGGGAGCTGTTTTTT,CASSLRVEGDTGELFF
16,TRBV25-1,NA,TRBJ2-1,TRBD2,TGTGCCAGCAGCGTTTGGGGTGGCGGGAGTTCGTATGAGCAGTTCTTC,CASSVWGGGSSYEQFF
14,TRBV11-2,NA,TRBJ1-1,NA,TGTGCCAGCAGCTCCGACAGAACGAACACTGAAGCTTTCTTT,CASSSDRTNTEAFF
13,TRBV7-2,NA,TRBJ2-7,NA,TGTGCCAGCAGCCACCGACAGACTGCCGAGCAGTACTTC,CASSHRQTAEQYF
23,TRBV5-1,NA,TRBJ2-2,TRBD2,TGCGCCAGCAGCTTAGGGTTTTGGGGGACTAGCGGGACCGGTGGCCCGAACACCGGGGAGCTGTTTTTT,CASSLGFWGTSGTGGPNTGELFF
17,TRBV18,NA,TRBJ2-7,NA,TGTGCCAGCTCACCACTCTCCAGGGGCGGCTCTACGAGCGAGCAGTACTTC,CASSPLSRGGSTSEQYF
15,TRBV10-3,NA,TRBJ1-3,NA,TGTGCCATCAGGGCGTCGTTCTCCTCTGGAAACACCATATATTTT,CAIRASFSSGNTIYF
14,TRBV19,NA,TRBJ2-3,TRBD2,TGTGCCAGTAGTCCTCGGACTAGCGAAGATACGCAGTATTTT,CASSPRTSEDTQYF
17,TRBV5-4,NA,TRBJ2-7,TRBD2,TGTGCCAGCAGCAAGGGAGGAGTCCCAGCGGGAGTAGACGAGCAGTACTTC,CASSKGGVPAGVDEQYF
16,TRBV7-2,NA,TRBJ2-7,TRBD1,TGTGCCAGCAGCTTATCGTCTGGGACAGGATTCTACGAGCAGTACTTC,CASSLSSGTGFYEQYF
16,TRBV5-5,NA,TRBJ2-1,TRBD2,TGTGCCAGCAGCTTGGTCGGCCTAGCGGTTTACAATGAGCAGTTCTTC,CASSLVGLAVYNEQFF
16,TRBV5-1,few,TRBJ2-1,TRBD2,TGCGCCAGCAGCTCGGGCAGGGAGGGAATCGACAATGAGCAGTTCTTC,CASSSGREGIDNEQFF
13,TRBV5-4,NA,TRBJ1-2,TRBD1,TGTGCCAGCAGCTCGACAGGGCTCTATGGCTACACCTTC,CASSSTGLYGYTF
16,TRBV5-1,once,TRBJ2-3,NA,TGCGCCAGCACCTTCGAGGGGCGGAGGGGCACAGATACGCAGTATTTT,CASTFEGRRGTDTQYF
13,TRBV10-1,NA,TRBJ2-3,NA,TGCGCCAGCAGTCGGGGCATCACAGATACGCAGTATTTT,CASSRGITDTQYF
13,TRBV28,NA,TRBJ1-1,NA,TGTGCCAGCAGATATGGTTTTGGCACTGAAGCTTTCTTT,CASRYGFGTEAFF
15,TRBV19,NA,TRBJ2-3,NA,TGTGCCAGTAGTGAGGTCGGGGACTGGACAGATACGCAGTATTTT,CASSEVGDWTDTQYF
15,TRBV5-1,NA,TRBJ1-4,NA,TGCGCCAGCAGCTCCCAGGGAGCAACTAATGAAAAACTGTTTTTT,CASSSQGATNEKLFF
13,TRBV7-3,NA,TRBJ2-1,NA,TGTGCCAGCAGCTTGAGCAGGGACAATGAGCAGTTCTTC,CASSLSRDNEQFF
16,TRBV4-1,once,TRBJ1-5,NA,TGCGCCAGCAGCCAACCAGGCGGCCCTAGCAATCAGCCCCAGCATTTT,CASSQPGGPSNQPQHF
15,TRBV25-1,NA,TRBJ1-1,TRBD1,TGTGCCAGCAGTGAATCACACAGGGGGGTCACTGAAGCTTTCTTT,CASSESHRGVTEAFF
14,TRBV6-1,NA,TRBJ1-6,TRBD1,TGTGCCAGCAGTATACAGGGGATTAATTCACCCCTCCACTTT,CASSIQGINSPLHF
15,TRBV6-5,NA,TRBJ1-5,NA,TGTGCCAGCAGCCTTCACCGACAGGAGAATCAGCCCCAGCATTTT,CASSLHRQENQPQHF
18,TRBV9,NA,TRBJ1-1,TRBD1,TGTGCCAGCAGCGTAGGGGGACAGGGCTTCGGGTGGGACACTGAAGCTTTCTTT,CASSVGGQGFGWDTEAFF
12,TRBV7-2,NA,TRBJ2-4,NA,TGTGCCAGCAGCTTAGTTGGAAACATTCAGTACTTC,CASSLVGNIQYF
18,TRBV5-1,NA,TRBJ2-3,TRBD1,TGCGCCAGCAGCTTGAAAGGGACAGGGGGGATTCCTACAGATACGCAGTATTTT,CASSLKGTGGIPTDTQYF
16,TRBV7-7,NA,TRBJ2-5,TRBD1,TGTGCCAGCAGCTCCCAAAGGACAGGGGGCGGCGAGACCCAGTACTTC,CASSSQRTGGGETQYF
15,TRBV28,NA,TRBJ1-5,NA,TGTGCCAGCAGTTCCCCCACAGGGTTGAGTCAGCCCCAGCATTTT,CASSSPTGLSQPQHF
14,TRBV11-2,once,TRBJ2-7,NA,TGTGCCAGCAGCTTAGGACCCCTGAAGGGGGAGCAGTACTTC,CASSLGPLKGEQYF
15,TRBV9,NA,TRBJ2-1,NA,TGTGCCAGCAGCGTGGGTAGCGGTCCCTACAATGAGCAGTTCTTC,CASSVGSGPYNEQFF
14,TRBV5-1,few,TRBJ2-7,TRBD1,TGCGCCAGCAGCTCGGGACAGGGGGCAGGGGAGCAGTACTTC,CASSSGQGAGEQYF
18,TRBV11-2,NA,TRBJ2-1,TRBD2,TGTGCCAGCAGCTTAGCTCGGGGGACTAGCGGAAAATACAATGAGCAGTTCTTC,CASSLARGTSGKYNEQFF
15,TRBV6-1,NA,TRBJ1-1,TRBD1,TGTGCCAGCAGCCTAGCGACAGGGTCGTACACTGAAGCTTTCTTT,CASSLATGSYTEAFF
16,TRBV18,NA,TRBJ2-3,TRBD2,TGTGCCAGCTCACCCTTACTAGCGGGGAGCACAGATACGCAGTATTTT,CASSPLLAGSTDTQYF
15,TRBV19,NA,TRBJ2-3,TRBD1,TGTGCCAGTAGTAACAGGGGGCGCGGCACAGATACGCAGTATTTT,CASSNRGRGTDTQYF
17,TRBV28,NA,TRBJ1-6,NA,TGTGCCAGCAGTCTACACCAACTCGGGGCGAAGGGGTCACCCCTCCACTTT,CASSLHQLGAKGSPLHF
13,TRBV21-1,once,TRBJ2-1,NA,TGTGCCAGCAGCAAGGGGGGCGAAGGGGAGCAGTTCTTC,CASSKGGEGEQFF
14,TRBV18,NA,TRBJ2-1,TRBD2,TGTGCCAGCTCACCAGGAGCGGGAGTACATGAGCAGTTCTTC,CASSPGAGVHEQFF
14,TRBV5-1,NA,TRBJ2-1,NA,TGCGCCAGCAGCTTGGGACAGGCGTACAATGAGCAGTTCTTC,CASSLGQAYNEQFF
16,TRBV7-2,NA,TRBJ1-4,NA,TGTGCCAGCAGCCGGGGCTCACCCGCAACTAATGAAAAACTGTTTTTT,CASSRGSPATNEKLFF
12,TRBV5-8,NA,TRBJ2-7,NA,TGTGCCAGCAGCTTGAATCGCTACGAGCAGTACTTC,CASSLNRYEQYF
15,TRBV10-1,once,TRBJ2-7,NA,TGCGCCAGCAGAGACTTCGGGGCCAGCTCCTACGAGCAGTACTTC,CASRDFGASSYEQYF
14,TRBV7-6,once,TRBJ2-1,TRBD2,TGTGCCAGCAGCGTAAGCGGGAGGAATAATGAGCAGTTCTTC,CASSVSGRNNEQFF
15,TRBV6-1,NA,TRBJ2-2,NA,TGTGCCAGCAGGAAACTAGGTGGGGACACCGGGGAGCTGTTTTTT,CASRKLGGDTGELFF
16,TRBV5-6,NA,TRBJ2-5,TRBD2,TGTGCCAGCAGCCAGCTGGGGGGAGGGCGATTAGAGACCCAGTACTTC,CASSQLGGGRLETQYF
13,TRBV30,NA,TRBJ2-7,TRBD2,TGTGCCTGGAACCGCGGGAGTAAAGCCGAGCAGTACTTC,CAWNRGSKAEQYF